This TCR beta chain was obtained from a study of a mutant IDH1 vaccine in newly diagnosed glioma. Study at large: Radiotherapy, temozolomide, or both had been given previously, and both were given to most.

Repertoires were generated with immunoSEQ multiplex PCR, while TCRdb's copy carries only in-frame clones and drops some. The data show 25,000 to 35,000 clones, with 89% seen just once and about a fifth held by the top ten. Details on this clone: The target antigen is unknown.

The time point here: week 5, during vaccination. Doses of 300 ug of mutant IDH1 20-mer peptide were given with topical imiquimod. Trimming cost V 2 bases and J 6 bases, with 12 bases left between them. The CDR3 extends over 14 amino acids. Germline V lookup: CDR1 MNHEY, CDR2 SMNVEV (reference sequence). The TCR originated in a man aged 18 to 35 with glioma. J is TRBJ2-3 and V is TRBV27; weak D call: TRBD1 (6 bases). Sequencing was performed on PBMCs, taken from a glioma patient whose treatment included an IDH1 peptide vaccine. CDR3 protein: CASSLRGTGDTQYF. The CDR3 DNA reads TGTGCCAGCAGTTTACGGGGAACAGGGGATACGCAGTATTTT.